The rows below give T cell receptor beta chains drawn from one sample of a study of T cells in localized non-small cell lung cancer. Sequencing used immunoSEQ multiplex PCR; TCRdb keeps in-frame clones, though not all of them. Here the sample spans 2,000 to 3,000 clones, under 25% being singletons. Here the sequenced sample was lung tumor tissue, taken before any cancer treatment. These receptors were collected from a man aged 35 to 70 with stage II lung adenocarcinoma. Both conserved end residues are part of each CDR3. Fields, in order: CDR3 protein, J gene, D gene, V gene. The D gene is left open where the match is weak.

CDR3aa: CSVEDPGREETQYF
j_gene: TRBJ2-5
d_gene: NA
v_gene: TRBV29-1

CDR3aa: CASSPEGGVASSGNTIYF
j_gene: TRBJ1-3
d_gene: NA
v_gene: TRBV5-1

CDR3aa: CASSLSPGQGGNQPQHF
j_gene: TRBJ1-5
d_gene: TRBD1
v_gene: TRBV28

CDR3aa: CASRPSDYGYTF
j_gene: TRBJ1-2
d_gene: NA
v_gene: TRBV9

CDR3aa: CASSLESGVAEAFF
j_gene: TRBJ1-1
d_gene: NA
v_gene: TRBV11-3

CDR3aa: CASSSRDRRGETQYF
j_gene: TRBJ2-5
d_gene: TRBD1
v_gene: TRBV6-8

CDR3aa: CATSSTGVAGELFF
j_gene: TRBJ2-2
d_gene: TRBD1
v_gene: TRBV15

CDR3aa: CASSQDAKTQYF
j_gene: TRBJ2-5
d_gene: NA
v_gene: TRBV1

CDR3aa: CASSPTPNTEAFF
j_gene: TRBJ1-1
d_gene: NA
v_gene: TRBV7-2

CDR3aa: CASSPRLKGYGYTF
j_gene: TRBJ1-2
d_gene: NA
v_gene: TRBV11-3

CDR3aa: CASSLETGTDNEKLFF
j_gene: TRBJ1-4
d_gene: TRBD1
v_gene: TRBV11-3

CDR3aa: CASSLGRSTDTQYF
j_gene: TRBJ2-3
d_gene: NA
v_gene: TRBV11-3

CDR3aa: CASSKRREGTYNEQFF
j_gene: TRBJ2-1
d_gene: TRBD2
v_gene: TRBV6-8

CDR3aa: CASSQVKAASYGYTF
j_gene: TRBJ1-2
d_gene: NA
v_gene: TRBV4-1

CDR3aa: CASSPRGTRYNEQFF
j_gene: TRBJ2-1
d_gene: NA
v_gene: TRBV18

CDR3aa: CASSRGNPQEPYGYTF
j_gene: TRBJ1-2
d_gene: NA
v_gene: TRBV6-8

CDR3aa: CASSLPSTDTQYF
j_gene: TRBJ2-3
d_gene: NA
v_gene: TRBV28

CDR3aa: CASSQDSRGWGTGELFF
j_gene: TRBJ2-2
d_gene: NA
v_gene: TRBV4-1

CDR3aa: CASSYSLGGEQFF
j_gene: TRBJ2-1
d_gene: NA
v_gene: TRBV6-8

CDR3aa: CASSPIGETQYF
j_gene: TRBJ2-5
d_gene: NA
v_gene: TRBV28

CDR3aa: CASGPHAGSLREQYF
j_gene: TRBJ2-7
d_gene: NA
v_gene: TRBV28

CDR3aa: CATGMGRGLSYEQYF
j_gene: TRBJ2-7
d_gene: NA
v_gene: TRBV15

CDR3aa: CATRTGSYEQYF
j_gene: TRBJ2-7
d_gene: TRBD1
v_gene: TRBV19

CDR3aa: CASSWPRLGVGGLYF
j_gene: TRBJ2-7
d_gene: NA
v_gene: TRBV6-8

CDR3aa: CASSLVGLAGAGEQYF
j_gene: TRBJ2-7
d_gene: TRBD2
v_gene: TRBV11-3